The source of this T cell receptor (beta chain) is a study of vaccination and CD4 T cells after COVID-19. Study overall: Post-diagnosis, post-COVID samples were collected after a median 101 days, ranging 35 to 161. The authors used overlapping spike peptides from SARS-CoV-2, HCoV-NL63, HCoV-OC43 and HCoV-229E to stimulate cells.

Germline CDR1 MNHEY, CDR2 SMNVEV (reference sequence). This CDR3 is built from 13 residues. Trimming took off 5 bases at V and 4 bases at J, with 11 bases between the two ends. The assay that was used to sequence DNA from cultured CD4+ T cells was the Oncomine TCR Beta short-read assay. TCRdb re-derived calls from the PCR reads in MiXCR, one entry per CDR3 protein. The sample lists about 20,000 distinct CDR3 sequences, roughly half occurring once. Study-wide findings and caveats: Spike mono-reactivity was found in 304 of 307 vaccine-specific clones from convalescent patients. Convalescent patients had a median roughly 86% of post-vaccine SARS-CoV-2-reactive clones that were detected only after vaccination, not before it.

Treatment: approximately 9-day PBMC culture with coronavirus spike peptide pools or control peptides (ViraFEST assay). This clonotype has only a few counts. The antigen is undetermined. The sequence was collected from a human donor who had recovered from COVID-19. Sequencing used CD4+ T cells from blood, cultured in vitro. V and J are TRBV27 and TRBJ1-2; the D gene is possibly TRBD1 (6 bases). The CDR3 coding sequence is TGTGCCAGCAGTGCAATAGGGGGCTATGGCTACACCTTC. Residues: CASSAIGGYGYTF.